A single sample gave rise to the 9 T cell receptor beta chains below, sequenced in a study of OX40 agonist ivuxolimab in advanced cancers. The table came from immunoSEQ multiplex PCR; TCRdb's copy has only in-frame clones and leaves some out. The table has approximately 60,000 clones, around 89% seen once. Sequenced material: CD4+ or CD8+ T cells sorted from blood, taken in a trial of the OX40 agonist ivuxolimab. All receptors come from an adult with an advanced solid tumor such as melanoma, head and neck, liver or kidney cancer.

This chain connects TRBV4-1 to TRBJ1-1; TRBD1 is a possible D gene (5 bases). From germline, CDR1 is MGHRA and CDR2 YSYEKL. The CDR3 loop spans 14 amino acids. V was pared by 1 base and J by 5 bases, with 11 bases between. This CDR3 is CASSQVEGRTEAFF. Written as DNA, the CDR3 is TGCGCCAGCAGCCAAGTTGAGGGGAGGACTGAAGCTTTCTTT.

This chain connects TRBV7-3 to TRBJ2-7; 9 bases map to TRBD1. J was trimmed by 6 bases and V by 4 bases; bases with no gene match: 4. The CDR3 runs 13 residues. Germline V gene sequence: CDR1 SGHTA, CDR2 FQGTGA. The CDR3, as DNA: TGTGCCAGCAGCTATACAGGGGGCACCGAGCAGTACTTC. Translating it yields CASSYTGGTEQYF.

CDR3 amino acids: CASSSGSHEQYF. The CDR3 nucleotides read TGTGCCAGCAGCTCAGGGTCCCACGAGCAGTACTTC. The chain joins TRBV7-3 to TRBJ2-7; D is perhaps TRBD1 (5 bases). The length of the CDR3 is 12 residues. Trimming cost V 4 bases and J 5 bases, with 9 bases left between them. From germline, CDR1 is SGHTA and CDR2 FQGTGA. The variable domain in full, with the rest retrieved from reference TRBV7-3 and TRBJ2-7, is GAGVSQTPSNKVTEKGKYVELRCDPISGHTALYWYRQSLGQGPEFLIYFQGTGAADDSGLPNDRFFAVRPEGSVSTLKIQRTERGDSAVYLCASSSGSHEQYFGPGTRLTVT.

The chain recombines TRBV4-1 with TRBJ2-5; D is unresolved. This CDR3 is 15 amino acids long. The V end lost 5 bases, the J end lost 1 base, and 14 bases lay between the germline ends. CDR1 is MGHRA and CDR2 is YSYEKL in the germline V gene. The CDR3 DNA is TGCGCCAGCAGCACGACCGTGGCCCTCCAAGAGACCCAGTACTTC. It encodes CASSTTVALQETQYF.

This clone was observed a handful of times. V usage is TRBV14 and J usage is TRBJ2-7; perhaps TRBD1 as D (5 bases). The CDR3 contains 14 residues. CDR1 and CDR2 from the germline V gene are SGHDN and FVKESK. V shed 3 bases and J shed 2 bases, with 11 bases lying between them. The CDR3 DNA reads as TGTGCCAGCAGCCACCGCAGGGTCCCCTACGAGCAGTACTTC. Amino acids: CASSHRRVPYEQYF.

The J gene is TRBJ2-2, the V gene TRBV5-4, with D possibly matching TRBD1 (6 bases). V was pared by 5 bases and J by 3 bases, with 11 bases between. Germline CDR1 is SGHNT and CDR2 is YYREEE (reference sequence). The CDR3 has 14 residues. CDR3 loop: CASSSGVDTGELFF. CDR3 nucleotide sequence: TGTGCCAGCAGTTCAGGGGTGGACACCGGGGAGCTGTTTTTT. The complete variable domain, with remaining parts taken from reference TRBV5-4 and TRBJ2-2, reads ETGVTQSPTHLIKTRGQQVTLRCSSQSGHNTVSWYQQALGQGPQFIFQYYREEENGRGNFPPRFSGLQFPNYSSELNVNALELDDSALYLCASSSGVDTGELFFGEGSRLTVL.

This clone was seen only once. The chain is built from TRBV30 and TRBJ1-6, with 7 bases identical to TRBD1. CDR3 length equals 14 residues. V trimming: 5 bases; J trimming: 10 bases; junction bases outside the gene matches: 11. Germline assignment: CDR1 GTSNPN and CDR2 SVGIG (reference sequence). This CDR3 is CAWATGIGISPLHF. The CDR3 DNA is TGTGCCTGGGCGACAGGGATCGGAATCTCACCCCTCCACTTT.

The V gene is TRBV7-3, the J gene TRBJ2-3; 10 bases fit TRBD2. The CDR3 extends over 18 amino acids. Per germline, CDR1 SGHTA and CDR2 FQGTGA. V lost 2 bases, J lost 0 bases, and 8 bases stayed unmatched. DNA for the CDR3: TGTGCCAGCAGCTTAGGCCCTATAGCGGGGGGCAGCACAGATACGCAGTATTTT. Encoded protein: CASSLGPIAGGSTDTQYF. The full variable domain, its missing parts supplied by reference TRBV7-3 and TRBJ2-3, is GAGVSQTPSNKVTEKGKYVELRCDPISGHTALYWYRQSLGQGPEFLIYFQGTGAADDSGLPNDRFFAVRPEGSVSTLKIQRTERGDSAVYLCASSLGPIAGGSTDTQYFGPGTRLTVL.

This clone is categorized as medium-sized (0.01 to 0.1%). V gene TRBV5-1 combines with J gene TRBJ2-7; possible D gene TRBD1, 6 bases. Trimming removed 2 bases from V and 0 bases from J, with 9 bases in between. CDR3 length equals 14 residues. Per germline, CDR1 SGHRS and CDR2 YFSETQ. The CDR3 spells CASSFKTGSYEQYF. The CDR3, as DNA: TGCGCCAGCAGCTTCAAGACAGGCTCCTACGAGCAGTACTTC. Full variable domain (missing parts from reference TRBV5-1 and TRBJ2-7): KAGVTQTPRYLIKTRGQQVTLSCSPISGHRSVSWYQQTPGQGLQFLFEYFSETQRNKGNFPGRFSGRQFSNSRSEMNVSTLELGDSALYLCASSFKTGSYEQYFGPGTRLTVT.